The 6 T cell receptor beta chains reported below all come from one sample, sequenced in a study of T cells in Graves' hyperthyroidism and ophthalmopathy. TCR beta CDR3 regions were amplified from RNA transcripts. The HTBI primer set drove a first-round RT-PCR of the TCR CDR3. A single record per CDR3 protein comes from TCRdb applying MiXCR to the multiplex PCR reads. Of around 520,000 distinct CDR3 sequences in the sample, roughly a quarter were seen once. Material: blood. Source of these receptors: a woman in her twenties or thirties with Graves' ophthalmopathy.

This clonotype was recorded at least ten times. This chain uses TRBV9 with TRBJ1-2, with a tentative D call TRBD1 (5 bases). Trimming removed 0 bases at V and 4 bases at J, with 7 bases between. CDR1 SGDLS and CDR2 YYNGEE come from the germline V gene. The CDR3 is made up of 13 amino acids. The CDR3: CASSVEDSYGYTF. The CDR3 DNA is TGTGCCAGCAGCGTAGAAGACAGCTATGGCTACACCTTC. Using reference TRBV9 and TRBJ1-2 for the parts outside the CDR3, the full variable domain is DSGVTQTPKHLITATGQRVTLRCSPRSGDLSVYWYQQSLDQGLQFLIQYYNGEERAKGNILERFSAQQFPDLHSELNLSSLELGDSALYFCASSVEDSYGYTFGSGTRLTVV.

This clonotype was observed many times. The J gene is TRBJ1-1, the V gene TRBV6-2 or TRBV6-3, with a possible D match to TRBD1 (5 bases). V lost 6 bases to trimming and J lost 4 bases, with 15 bases between them. CDR1 MNHEY and CDR2 SVGEGT come from the germline V gene. The length of the CDR3 is 14 residues. The CDR3 here is CASRDAGGGTEAFF. The CDR3 DNA is TGTGCCAGCAGGGACGCGGGCGGGGGCACTGAAGCTTTCTTT.

The sample holds many counts of this clonotype. The chain combines TRBV6-5 with TRBJ1-1; perhaps TRBD1 as D (6 bases). The CDR3 is 14 amino acids. Germline lookup yields CDR1 MNHEY and CDR2 SVGAGI. The ends were cut back, 0 bases at V and 4 bases at J, with 9 bases in the middle. DNA of the CDR3: TGTGCCAGCAGTTACTCGCAGGGGAGCACTGAAGCTTTCTTT. Encoded protein: CASSYSQGSTEAFF.

With regard to this clonotype: One end of the junction varies from germline; a read error may be responsible. The chain couples TRBV14 to TRBJ2-4, with TRBD2 matching over 11 bases. CDR3 length equals 17 residues. Looked up from germline, CDR1 is SGHDN and CDR2 is FVKESK. This CDR3 reads CASSQVGLADNKNIKYF. The DNA of the CDR3 is TGTGCCAGCAGCCAAGTGGGACTAGCGGACAACAAAAACATTAAGTACTTC. The full variable domain, with the rest looked up from reference TRBV14 and TRBJ2-4, is EAGVTQFPSHSVIEKGQTVTLRCDPISGHDNLYWYRRVMGKEIKFLLHFVKESKQDESGMPNNRFLAERTGGTYSTLKVQPAELEDSGVYFCASSQVGLADNKNIKYFGAGTRLSVL.

This clonotype was counted at least ten times. The chain carries TRBV19 and TRBJ2-2; D is perhaps TRBD1 (6 bases). Germline CDR1 is LNHDA and CDR2 is SQIVND (reference sequence). This CDR3 is 14 amino acids long. Trimming removed 4 bases from V and 4 bases from J, with 10 bases in between. This CDR3 is CASSTQGPTGELFF. The CDR3 DNA follows: TGTGCCAGTAGTACACAGGGTCCCACCGGGGAGCTGTTTTTT.

The V call is TRBV7-2, the J call TRBJ2-7, with TRBD1 matching over 9 bases. V gave up 2 bases and J gave up 6 bases; unmatched junction bases: 5. Per the germline V gene, CDR1 is SGHTA and CDR2 is FQGNSA. The CDR3 has 14 residues. CDR3 DNA: TGTGCCAGCAGCTTACAGGGACAGGGCTCCGAGCAGTACTTC. This sequence encodes CASSLQGQGSEQYF.